A single sample gave rise to the 20 T cell receptor beta chains below, sequenced in a study of cytomegalovirus exposure and HLA in healthy donors. The PCR employed 60 Vbeta primers together with 13 Jbeta primers. Only in-frame clones appear in the TCRdb table, and some are missing; sequencing was by immunoSEQ multiplex PCR. The table shows 150,000 to 200,000 clones, with less than 90% occurring only once. The sequencing sample was made of PBMCs. These receptors were collected from a girl under two years old in good health and CMV-seronegative.

The rearrangement links TRBV5-6 to TRBJ1-2; TRBD1 might be the D (6 bases). V was trimmed by 3 bases and J by 6 bases, leaving 12 bases between them. The CDR3 covers 13 residues. Germline CDR1 is SGHDT and CDR2 is YYEEEE. The CDR3 DNA is TGTGCCAGCAGCTGGGGACATAAGGATGGCTACACCTTC. This translates into CASSWGHKDGYTF.

The V gene is TRBV5-6, the J gene TRBJ1-5; no reliable D call. Germline V lookup: CDR1 SGHDT, CDR2 YYEEEE. Trimming removed 1 base from V and 9 bases from J, with 14 bases in between. The CDR3 length is 14 residues. This chain's CDR3 is CASSLYGVLRPQHF. The CDR3 bases are TGTGCCAGCAGCTTGTACGGGGTCTTGAGGCCCCAGCATTTT.

CDR3 amino acids: CSVGRAGAEAFF. The CDR3 DNA sequence: TGCAGCGTTGGAAGGGCGGGTGCTGAAGCTTTCTTT. The chain combines TRBV29-1 with TRBJ1-1; D is undetermined. V was shortened by 4 bases and J by 6 bases, with 12 bases between the two germline ends. Germline lookup yields CDR1 SQVTM and CDR2 ANQGSEA. The CDR3 is made up of 12 amino acids.

The sample holds a few counts of this clone. CDR3 nucleotides: TGTGCCACCAGCAGAGCGTTGGGGGGGCCAGAACAAAGCACAGATACGCAGTATTTT. As protein: CATSRALGGPEQSTDTQYF. The chain uses TRBV15 and TRBJ2-3, with D perhaps matching TRBD2 (7 bases). The CDR3 contains 19 residues. V lost 1 base and J 0 bases, leaving 20 bases between the germline ends. Germline V lookup: CDR1 LNHNV, CDR2 YYDKDF (reference sequence).

This rearrangement joins TRBV29-1 to TRBJ1-5; D unclear. The V end was cut by 4 bases, the J end by 4 bases, with 8 bases between. CDR1 SQVTM and CDR2 ANQGSEA come from the germline V gene. This CDR3 has 12 amino acids. The CDR3 region is CSVAGRNQPQHF. CDR3 bases: TGCAGCGTTGCAGGCAGAAATCAGCCCCAGCATTTT.

The chain employs TRBV6-4 and TRBJ1-5; no clear D gene. Germline values: CDR1 MRHNA, CDR2 SNTAGT. The CDR3 is made up of 13 amino acids. Trimming took off 2 bases at V and 6 bases at J, with 8 bases between the two ends. The chain's CDR3 is CASSDQVGQPQHF. The CDR3 nucleotides read TGTGCCAGCAGTGACCAGGTGGGTCAGCCCCAGCATTTT.

The chain is built from TRBV7-9 and TRBJ2-7; D perhaps matches TRBD1 (6 bases). The CDR3 extends over 13 amino acids. V was pared by 3 bases and J by 3 bases, with 9 bases between. Germline CDR1 and CDR2: SEHNR and FQNEAQ (reference sequence). CDR3 residues: CASSFGTNYEQYF. The CDR3 DNA sequence: TGTGCCAGCAGCTTTGGGACAAACTACGAGCAGTACTTC.

This rearrangement joins TRBV7-2 to TRBJ1-2; no firm D call. Germline CDR1 is SGHTA and CDR2 is FQGNSA. Trimming removed 1 base at V and 13 bases at J, with 13 bases between. The CDR3 has 12 amino acids. The CDR3 bases are TGTGCCAGCAGCTTAGAGTTCCGGGGTCCCACCTTC. The encoded protein is CASSLEFRGPTF.

V and J are TRBV10-3 and TRBJ2-1; D perhaps matches TRBD1 (5 bases). V dropped 0 bases and J dropped 4 bases, with 10 bases sitting between them. The CDR3 runs 15 residues. Germline CDR1 ENHRY, CDR2 SYGVKD. CDR3 sequence (DNA): TGTGCCATCAGTGAGTCAGGGGTCCCATACAATGAGCAGTTCTTC. This gives the protein CAISESGVPYNEQFF.

The chain recombines TRBV7-6 with TRBJ2-1, with D tentatively TRBD2 (6 bases). The CDR3 is 16 amino acids. The germline gives CDR1 SGHVS, CDR2 FNYEAQ. V was pared by 5 bases and J by 5 bases, with 19 bases between. The CDR3: CASSLTSGTGNNEQFF. In DNA form, the CDR3 reads TGTGCCAGCAGCCTTACCTCCGGGACTGGGAACAATGAGCAGTTCTTC.

The chain uses TRBV7-2 and TRBJ1-1, with TRBD1 as a possible D gene (5 bases). Germline V gene lookup returns CDR1 SGHTA and CDR2 FQGNSA. Trimming took off 2 bases at V and 6 bases at J, with 13 bases between the two ends. This CDR3 comprises 14 residues. DNA for the CDR3: TGTGCCAGCAGCTTAAATAGCGGGGGGGCTGAAGCTTTCTTT. Translated, it gives CASSLNSGGAEAFF.

V gene TRBV30 combines with J gene TRBJ1-3; D may be TRBD1 (6 bases). V lost 7 bases to trimming and J lost 4 bases, with 20 bases between them. CDR1 and CDR2 from the germline V gene are GTSNPN and SVGIG (reference sequence). The CDR3 loop spans 15 amino acids. For the CDR3, the DNA is TGTGCCTTGACACAGGGCCCCCTTCGGGGAAACACCATATATTTT. The encoded protein is CALTQGPLRGNTIYF.

The genes are TRBV27 and TRBJ1-5; D is undetermined. Germline V lookup: CDR1 MNHEY, CDR2 SMNVEV (reference sequence). The CDR3 covers 13 residues. V was pared by 4 bases and J by 4 bases, with 8 bases between. DNA for the CDR3: TGTGCCAGCAGTTGGAGGGAAAATCAGCCCCAGCATTTT. Its protein is CASSWRENQPQHF.

In its sample, this clone was seen once. This chain links TRBV10-3 with TRBJ2-1; maybe TRBD2 (5 bases). Trimming left V 5 bases short and J 5 bases short, with 19 bases between. This CDR3 is 16 amino acids long. Germline V gene sequence: CDR1 ENHRY, CDR2 SYGVKD. The CDR3 DNA is TGTGCCATCAGTCCCGAGAGAGGGAGTCTGGACAATGAGCAGTTCTTC. It specifies CAISPERGSLDNEQFF.

The chain is built from TRBV7-8 and TRBJ2-3; D uncertain. CDR1 and CDR2 (germline): SGHVS, FQNEAQ. The CDR3 is 15 amino acids. V lost 7 bases to trimming and J lost 0 bases, with 14 bases between them. DNA of the CDR3: TGTGCCAGCATCATCGGGTGGGTTAGCACAGATACGCAGTATTTT. This sequence encodes CASIIGWVSTDTQYF.

The chain recombines TRBV11-2 with TRBJ2-1; TRBD1 agrees at 8 bases. V shed 2 bases, J shed 4 bases, and the junction held 10 bases outside the gene matches. This CDR3 has 17 residues. Germline values: CDR1 SGHAT, CDR2 FQNNGV. CDR3 amino acids: CASSLIPGTGPYNEQFF. The CDR3 bases are TGTGCCAGCAGCTTAATTCCCGGGACAGGCCCTTACAATGAGCAGTTCTTC. Supplemented by reference TRBV11-2 and TRBJ2-1, the full variable domain reads EAGVAQSPRYKIIEKRQSVAFWCNPISGHATLYWYQQILGQGPKLLIQFQNNGVVDDSQLPKDRFSAERLKGVDSTLKIQPAKLEDSAVYLCASSLIPGTGPYNEQFFGPGTRLTVL.

The rearrangement uses TRBV29-1 and TRBJ2-5; TRBD2 is a possible D gene (6 bases). This CDR3 has 14 amino acids. Germline-derived CDR1 and CDR2 are SQVTM and ANQGSEA. V gave up 1 base and J gave up 5 bases, with 14 bases separating them. CDR3 coding DNA: TGCAGCGTTGAAGGGAGTAGCGGCGGTGAGACCCAGTACTTC. Residues: CSVEGSSGGETQYF.

The rearrangement uses TRBV27 and TRBJ2-1; 10 positions match TRBD1. The CDR3 is made up of 13 amino acids. CDR1 is MNHEY, CDR2 SMNVEV, per germline (reference sequence). Losses at the gene ends were 6 bases for V and 8 bases for J; bases not matched to a gene: 4. Here the CDR3 reads CASRKTGGDEQFF. CDR3 sequence (DNA): TGTGCCAGCAGGAAGACAGGGGGCGATGAGCAGTTCTTC.

This sequence joins TRBV18 and TRBJ2-1, with D possibly TRBD1 on 6 matching bases. V lost 1 base to trimming and J lost 0 bases, with 19 bases between them. CDR1 KGHSH and CDR2 LQKENI come from the germline V gene. The CDR3 sequence is 19 residues long. CDR3 DNA sequence: TGTGCCAGCTCACCACTGTACCCGACTACAGGGAGCTCCTACAATGAGCAGTTCTTC. Amino acid sequence: CASSPLYPTTGSSYNEQFF.

The chain is built from TRBV13 and TRBJ2-4, with TRBD1 as a possible D gene (5 bases). Germline CDR1 and CDR2: PRHDT and FYEKMQ (reference sequence). The CDR3 has 13 amino acids. The V end lost 1 base, the J end lost 9 bases, and 10 bases lay between the germline ends. CDR3: CASSLEGYSIQYF. Written as DNA, the CDR3 is TGTGCCAGCAGCTTAGAGGGGTATAGCATTCAGTACTTC.